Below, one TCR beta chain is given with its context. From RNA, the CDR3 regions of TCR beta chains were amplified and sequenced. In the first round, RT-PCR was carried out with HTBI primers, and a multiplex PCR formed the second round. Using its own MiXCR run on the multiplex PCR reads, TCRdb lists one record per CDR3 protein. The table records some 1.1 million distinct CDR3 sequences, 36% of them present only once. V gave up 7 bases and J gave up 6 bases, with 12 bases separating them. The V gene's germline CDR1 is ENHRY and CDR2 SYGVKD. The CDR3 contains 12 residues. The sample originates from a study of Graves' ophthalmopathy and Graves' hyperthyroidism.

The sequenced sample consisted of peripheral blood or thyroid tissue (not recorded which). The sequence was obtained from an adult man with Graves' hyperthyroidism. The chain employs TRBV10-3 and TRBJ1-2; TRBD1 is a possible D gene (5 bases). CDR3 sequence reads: CAITRGEDGYTF. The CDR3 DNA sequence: TGTGCCATCACTCGGGGCGAGGATGGCTACACCTTC.